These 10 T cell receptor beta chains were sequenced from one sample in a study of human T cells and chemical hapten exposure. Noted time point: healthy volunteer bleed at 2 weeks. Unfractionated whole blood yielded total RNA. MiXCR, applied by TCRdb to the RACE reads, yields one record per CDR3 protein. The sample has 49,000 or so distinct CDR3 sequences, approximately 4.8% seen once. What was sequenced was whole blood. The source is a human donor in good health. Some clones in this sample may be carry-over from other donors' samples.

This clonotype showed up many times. CDR3 bases: TGTGCCAGCAGTTACAGGGGGCTCGCTGAAGCTTTCTTT. It codes for CASSYRGLAEAFF. The V gene is TRBV2, the J gene TRBJ1-1, with 9 bases identical to TRBD1. The CDR3 consists of 13 residues. With V trimmed by 5 bases and J by 6 bases, 4 bases remained unmatched. Germline V gene data show CDR1 as SNHLY and CDR2 as FYNNEI.

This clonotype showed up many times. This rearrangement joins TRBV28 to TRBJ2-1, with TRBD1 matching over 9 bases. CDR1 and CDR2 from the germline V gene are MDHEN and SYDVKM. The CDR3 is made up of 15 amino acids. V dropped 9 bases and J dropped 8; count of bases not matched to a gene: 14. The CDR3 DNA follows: TGTGCCAGTCTCTTCTCGGGACAGGGAGCTGATGAGCAGTTCTTC. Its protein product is CASLFSGQGADEQFF. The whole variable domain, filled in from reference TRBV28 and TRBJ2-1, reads DVKVTQSSRYLVKRTGEKVFLECVQDMDHENMFWYRQDPGLGLRLIYFSYDVKMKEKGDIPEGYSVSREKKERFSLILESASTNQTSMYLCASLFSGQGADEQFFGPGTRLTVL.

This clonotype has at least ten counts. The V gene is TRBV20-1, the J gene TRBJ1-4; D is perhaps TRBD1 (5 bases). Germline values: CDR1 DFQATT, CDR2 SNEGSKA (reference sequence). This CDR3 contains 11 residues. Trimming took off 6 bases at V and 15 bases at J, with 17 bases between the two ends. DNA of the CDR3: TGCAGTGCCCTAAGCGGGACTTACGTGTTTTTT. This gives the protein CSALSGTYVFF.

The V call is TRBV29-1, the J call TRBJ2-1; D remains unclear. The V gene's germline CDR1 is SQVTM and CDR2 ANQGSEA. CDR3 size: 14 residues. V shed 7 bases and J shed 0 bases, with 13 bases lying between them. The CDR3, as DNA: TGCAGCGCACGACTCCACAGCTCCTACAATGAGCAGTTCTTC. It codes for CSARLHSSYNEQFF.

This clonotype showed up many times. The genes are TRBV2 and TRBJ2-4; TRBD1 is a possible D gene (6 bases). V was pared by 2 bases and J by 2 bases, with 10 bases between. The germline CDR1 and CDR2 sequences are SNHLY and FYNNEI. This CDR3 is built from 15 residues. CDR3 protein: CASSEFGGPKNIQYF. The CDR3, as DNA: TGTGCCAGCAGTGAATTTGGGGGCCCCAAAAACATTCAGTACTTC.

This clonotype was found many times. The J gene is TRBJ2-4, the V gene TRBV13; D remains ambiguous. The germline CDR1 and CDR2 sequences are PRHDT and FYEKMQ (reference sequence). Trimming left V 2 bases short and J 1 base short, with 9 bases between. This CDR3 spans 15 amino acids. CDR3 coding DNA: TGTGCCAGCAGCTTAATGGGCTTGGCCAAAAACATTCAGTACTTC. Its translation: CASSLMGLAKNIQYF.

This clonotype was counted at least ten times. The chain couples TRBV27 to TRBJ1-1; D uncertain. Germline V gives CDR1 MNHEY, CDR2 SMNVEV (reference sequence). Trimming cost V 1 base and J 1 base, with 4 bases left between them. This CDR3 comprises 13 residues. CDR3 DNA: TGTGCCAGCAGTTTATATGAGAACACTGAAGCTTTCTTT. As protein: CASSLYENTEAFF.

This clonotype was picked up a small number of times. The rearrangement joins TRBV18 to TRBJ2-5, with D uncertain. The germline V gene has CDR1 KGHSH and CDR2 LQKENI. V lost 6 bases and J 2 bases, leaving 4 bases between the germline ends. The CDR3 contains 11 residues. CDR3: CASSTQETQYF. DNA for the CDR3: TGTGCCAGCTCCACTCAAGAGACCCAGTACTTC. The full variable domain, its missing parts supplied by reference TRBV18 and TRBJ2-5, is NAGVMQNPRHLVRRRGQEARLRCSPMKGHSHVYWYRQLPEEGLKFMVYLQKENIIDESGMPKERFSAEFPKEGPSILRIQQVVRGDSAAYFCASSTQETQYFGPGTRLLVL.

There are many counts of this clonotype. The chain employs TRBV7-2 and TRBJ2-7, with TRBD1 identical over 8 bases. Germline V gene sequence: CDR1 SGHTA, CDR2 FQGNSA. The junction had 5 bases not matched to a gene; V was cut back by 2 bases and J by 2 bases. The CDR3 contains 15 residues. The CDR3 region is CASSLSSGGPYEQYF. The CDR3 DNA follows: TGTGCCAGCAGCTTATCTTCAGGGGGCCCCTACGAGCAGTACTTC.

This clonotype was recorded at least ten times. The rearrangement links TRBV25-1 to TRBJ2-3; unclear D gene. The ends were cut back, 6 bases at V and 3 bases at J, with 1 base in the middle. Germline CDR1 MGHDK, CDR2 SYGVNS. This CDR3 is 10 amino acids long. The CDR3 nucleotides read TGTGCCAGCAGGACAGATACGCAGTATTTT. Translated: CASRTDTQYF.